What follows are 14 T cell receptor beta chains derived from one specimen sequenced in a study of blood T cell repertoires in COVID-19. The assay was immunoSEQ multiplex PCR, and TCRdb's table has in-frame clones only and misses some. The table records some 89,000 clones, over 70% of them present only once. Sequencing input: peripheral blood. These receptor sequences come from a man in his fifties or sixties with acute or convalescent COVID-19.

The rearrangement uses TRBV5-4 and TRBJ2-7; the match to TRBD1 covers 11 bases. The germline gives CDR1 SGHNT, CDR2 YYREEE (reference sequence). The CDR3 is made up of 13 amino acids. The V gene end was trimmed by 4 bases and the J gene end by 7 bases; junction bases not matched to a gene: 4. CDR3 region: CASSARDRGEQYF. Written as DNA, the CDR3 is TGTGCCAGCAGCGCGAGGGACAGGGGGGAGCAGTACTTC.

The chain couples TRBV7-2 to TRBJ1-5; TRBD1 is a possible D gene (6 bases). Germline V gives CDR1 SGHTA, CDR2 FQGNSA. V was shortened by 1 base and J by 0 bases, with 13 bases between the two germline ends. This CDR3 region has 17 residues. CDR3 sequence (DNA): TGTGCCAGCAGCTTAGTAGGGACACCTTATAGCAATCAGCCCCAGCATTTT. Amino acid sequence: CASSLVGTPYSNQPQHF.

CDR3 coding DNA: TGCGCCAGCAGAGCCGGGACTAGCGATCTCAATGAGCAGTTCTTC. This translates into CASRAGTSDLNEQFF. This chain links TRBV10-1 with TRBJ2-1; the match to TRBD2 covers 10 bases. Trimming at V came to 6 bases and at J to 6 bases, leaving 8 bases not matched to a gene. This CDR3 is built from 15 residues. Germline V gives CDR1 WNHNN, CDR2 SYGVQD (reference sequence).

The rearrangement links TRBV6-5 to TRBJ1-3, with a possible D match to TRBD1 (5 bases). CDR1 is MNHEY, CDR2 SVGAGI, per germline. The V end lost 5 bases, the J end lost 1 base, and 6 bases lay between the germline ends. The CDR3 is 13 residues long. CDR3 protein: CASSRGSGNTIYF. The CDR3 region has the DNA TGTGCCAGCAGTAGGGGATCTGGAAACACCATATATTTT.

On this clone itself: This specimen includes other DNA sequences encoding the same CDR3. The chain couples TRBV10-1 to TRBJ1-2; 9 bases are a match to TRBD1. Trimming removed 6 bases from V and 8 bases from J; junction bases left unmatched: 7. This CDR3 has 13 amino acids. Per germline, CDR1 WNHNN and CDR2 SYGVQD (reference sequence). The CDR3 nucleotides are TGCGCCAGCAGCCGGGACAGGGTGTCGGGCTACACCTTC. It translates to CASSRDRVSGYTF.

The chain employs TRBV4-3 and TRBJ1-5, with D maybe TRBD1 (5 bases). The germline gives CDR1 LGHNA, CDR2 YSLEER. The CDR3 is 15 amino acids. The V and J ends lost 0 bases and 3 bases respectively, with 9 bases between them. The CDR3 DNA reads TGCGCCAGCAGCCAAGATTCAGGGATCAATCAGCCCCAGCATTTT. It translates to CASSQDSGINQPQHF.

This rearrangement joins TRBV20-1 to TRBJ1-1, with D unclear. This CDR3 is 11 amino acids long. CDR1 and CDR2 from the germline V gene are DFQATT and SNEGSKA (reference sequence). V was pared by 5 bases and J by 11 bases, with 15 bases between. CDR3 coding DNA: TGCAGTGCTGGTACAGTGAATAGGGCTTTCTTT. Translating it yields CSAGTVNRAFF.

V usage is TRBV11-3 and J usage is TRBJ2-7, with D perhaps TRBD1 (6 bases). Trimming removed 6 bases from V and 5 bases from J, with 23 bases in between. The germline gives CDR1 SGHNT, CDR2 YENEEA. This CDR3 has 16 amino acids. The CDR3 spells CASSYPSMDSVHEQYF. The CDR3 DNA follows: TGTGCCAGCAGTTACCCTTCGATGGACAGCGTCCACGAGCAGTACTTC.

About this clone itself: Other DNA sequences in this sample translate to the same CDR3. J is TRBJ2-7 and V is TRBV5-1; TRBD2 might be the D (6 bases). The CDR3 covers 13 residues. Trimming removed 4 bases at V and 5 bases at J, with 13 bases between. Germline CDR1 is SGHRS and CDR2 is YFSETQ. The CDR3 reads CASSPGTVDEQYF. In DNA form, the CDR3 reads TGCGCCAGCAGCCCCGGGACTGTTGACGAGCAGTACTTC.

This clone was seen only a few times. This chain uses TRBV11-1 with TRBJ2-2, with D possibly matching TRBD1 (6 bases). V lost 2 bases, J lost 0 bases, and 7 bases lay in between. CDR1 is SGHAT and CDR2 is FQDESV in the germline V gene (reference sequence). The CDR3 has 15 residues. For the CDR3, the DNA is TGTGCCAGCAGCTTACAGGGGACGAACACCGGGGAGCTGTTTTTT. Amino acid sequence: CASSLQGTNTGELFF.

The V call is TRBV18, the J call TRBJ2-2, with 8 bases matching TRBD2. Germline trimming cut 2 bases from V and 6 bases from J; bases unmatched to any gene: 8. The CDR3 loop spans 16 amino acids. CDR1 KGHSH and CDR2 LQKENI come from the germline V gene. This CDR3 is CASSPSSGNSPGELFF. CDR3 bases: TGTGCCAGCTCACCAAGTAGCGGGAACTCCCCCGGGGAGCTGTTTTTT.

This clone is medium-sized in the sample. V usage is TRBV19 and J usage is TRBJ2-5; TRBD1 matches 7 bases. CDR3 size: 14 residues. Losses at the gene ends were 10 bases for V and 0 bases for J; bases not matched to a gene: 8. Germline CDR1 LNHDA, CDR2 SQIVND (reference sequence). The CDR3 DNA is TGTGCCACGGGGCCGACAGGGCACCAAGAGACCCAGTACTTC. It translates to CATGPTGHQETQYF.

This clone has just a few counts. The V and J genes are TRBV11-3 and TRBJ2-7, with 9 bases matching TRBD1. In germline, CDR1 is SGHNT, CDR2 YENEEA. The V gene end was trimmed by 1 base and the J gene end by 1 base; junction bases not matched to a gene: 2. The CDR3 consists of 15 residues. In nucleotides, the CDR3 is TGTGCCAGCAGCTTAGCTGGGACAGGGTCCTACGAGCAGTACTTC. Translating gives CASSLAGTGSYEQYF.

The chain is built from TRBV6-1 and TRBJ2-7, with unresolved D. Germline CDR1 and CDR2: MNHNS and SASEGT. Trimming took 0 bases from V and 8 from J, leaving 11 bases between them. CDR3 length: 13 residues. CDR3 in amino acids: CASSEAPTFQQYF. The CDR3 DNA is TGTGCCAGCAGTGAAGCGCCTACTTTCCAGCAGTACTTC.